Ten or more counts support the clone carrying this T cell receptor beta chain. This entry comes from a study of early T cells in non-severe SARS-CoV-2 infection. About the research overall: Unsorted whole-blood RNA was sequenced in bulk, leaving chains unpaired.

This CDR3 comprises 11 residues. Trimming removed 8 bases from V and 9 bases from J, with 14 bases in between. Germline V gives CDR1 KGHSH, CDR2 LQKENI. Attached unique molecular identifiers marked individual cDNA molecules. Each CDR3 protein gets one entry after TCRdb re-called the 5' RACE reads with MiXCR. This sample has tens of thousands of distinct CDR3 sequences, with 6.6% found just once. This chain uses TRBV18 with TRBJ2-7, with D tentatively TRBD2 (5 bases). Material: whole blood. This TCR was sampled from an adult who was a healthcare worker with PCR-confirmed SARS-CoV-2 infection or an uninfected control (not recorded which). As DNA, the CDR3 is TGTGCCAGCAGCTCCGATCGGGGGCAGTACTTC. Amino acids: CASSSDRGQYF.